A selection of T cell receptor beta chains follows, all from one sample in a study of naive and memory T cell subsets. Using its own MiXCR run on the UMI-ligation and nested PCR reads, TCRdb lists one record per CDR3 protein. The sample includes around 30,000 distinct CDR3 sequences, roughly 6.6% of them seen just once. Sample: skin, taken from a tuberculin skin test site. Receptor source: an adult in good health. Each CDR3 is given with its conserved first and last residue. A D gene is named only where the DNA matches it firmly. Size is stated for part of the rows, as once, few or many counts, or as a class when the clone is expanded.

V gene	D gene	J gene	clone size	CDR3 DNA	CDR3 protein
TRBV20-1	NA	TRBJ1-6	few	TGCAGTGCTAGAGATTCGGAGACCTATAATTCACCCCTCCACTTT	CSARDSETYNSPLHF
TRBV20-1	NA	TRBJ2-5	many	TGCAGTGCTAGATCCGGACAAGAGACCCAGTACTTC	CSARSGQETQYF
TRBV2	TRBD1	TRBJ2-7	many	TGTGCCATCATCAACCGGGACAGACTCTCCTACGAGCAGTACTTC	CAIINRDRLSYEQYF
TRBV11-2	TRBD1	TRBJ2-5	few	TGTGCCAGCAGCCCTCCTGACAGGGAAGAGACCCAGTACTTC	CASSPPDREETQYF
TRBV11-2	NA	TRBJ1-4	many	TGTGCCAGCAGCTTGCAGGGGAGTGAAAAACTGTTTTTT	CASSLQGSEKLFF
TRBV20-1	NA	TRBJ2-4	many	TGCAGCGCAGCCCGGGGCCCCAAAAACATTCAGTACTTC	CSAARGPKNIQYF
TRBV6-5	TRBD1	TRBJ1-1	many	TGTGCCAGCAGTCACCGGGACAGGGTATCTGAAGCTTTCTTT	CASSHRDRVSEAFF
TRBV6-1	NA	TRBJ1-5	many	TGTGCCAGCAGTGCCTTTACCTCCTCGGGTAGCAATCAGCCCCAGCATTTT	CASSAFTSSGSNQPQHF
TRBV7-3	TRBD2	TRBJ2-3	many	TGTGCCAGCAGCTTTGGACTAGTTCCGAGCACAGATACGCAGTATTTT	CASSFGLVPSTDTQYF
TRBV19	NA	TRBJ1-2	NA	TGTGCCAGTAGTCGAACATTCGGCGTCTATGGCTACACCTTC	CASSRTFGVYGYTF
TRBV6-6	TRBD1	TRBJ1-2	few	TGTGCCAGCAGTAACAGGGGATCTAACTATGGCTACACCTTC	CASSNRGSNYGYTF
TRBV6-4	NA	TRBJ1-1	few	TGTGCCAGCAGTGCGGGGCGGGGAGGTACTGAAGCTTTCTTT	CASSAGRGGTEAFF
TRBV7-2	TRBD2	TRBJ2-1	many	TGTGCCAGCAGCCGTCCGAAGAGGACTAGCGGGGGGAGCTCCTACAATGAGCAGTTCTTC	CASSRPKRTSGGSSYNEQFF
TRBV4-2	NA	TRBJ2-3	many	TGTGCCAGCAGCCAGGGGTTGGGTACTAGCACAGATACGCAGTATTTT	CASSQGLGTSTDTQYF
TRBV20-1	NA	TRBJ2-7	few	TGCAGTGCTAGCGCATCGAGCACCTACGAGCAGTACTTC	CSASASSTYEQYF
TRBV12-3/TRBV12-4	NA	TRBJ2-2	many	TGTGCCAGCAGTTCTGTGGGGGCCACCGGGGAGCTGTTTTTT	CASSSVGATGELFF
TRBV6-2/TRBV6-3	NA	TRBJ2-7	many	TGTGCCAGCGTCTCGCCGGGACTTTCATACGAGCAGTACTTC	CASVSPGLSYEQYF
TRBV19	NA	TRBJ2-7	many	TGTGCCAGTAGAGCTACAGTTTTCTCCTACGAGCAGTACTTC	CASRATVFSYEQYF
TRBV2	NA	TRBJ1-1	NA	TGTGCCAGCAGGACGCATCCCTCGGGGAACACTGAAGCTTTCTTT	CASRTHPSGNTEAFF
TRBV13	TRBD2	TRBJ2-5	NA	TGTGCCAGCAGCACCCCGACTAGCGGGACGTCGGAGACCCAGTACTTC	CASSTPTSGTSETQYF
TRBV12-3/TRBV12-4	NA	TRBJ2-2	many	TGTGCCAGCAGTTTAATGGGACATACCGGGGAGCTGTTTTTT	CASSLMGHTGELFF
TRBV4-1	TRBD1	TRBJ1-1	NA	TGCGCCAGCAGCCACGGGACAGGGTTTACTGAAGCTTTCTTT	CASSHGTGFTEAFF
TRBV12-3/TRBV12-4	NA	TRBJ1-5	NA	TGTGCCAGCAGGGACACCCGTGGCAATCAGCCCCAGCATTTT	CASRDTRGNQPQHF
TRBV25-1	TRBD1	TRBJ1-2	many	TGTGCCAGCAGTCCGCTGGGACAGGCCTATGGCTACACCTTC	CASSPLGQAYGYTF
TRBV7-6	NA	TRBJ1-2	many	TGTGCCAGCAGCGGGGGACAAGGGGCCTTCGAAGGCTACACCTTC	CASSGGQGAFEGYTF
TRBV12-3/TRBV12-4	TRBD1	TRBJ1-2	NA	TGTGCCAGCAGTCCGACAGGGGAGTACGGCTACACCTTC	CASSPTGEYGYTF
TRBV5-4	TRBD1	TRBJ2-3	few	TGTGCCAGCAGCTCAGGACAGGGGAATAGATGGACAGATACGCAGTATTTT	CASSSGQGNRWTDTQYF
TRBV5-4	NA	TRBJ1-1	medium-sized	TGTGCCAGCAGCTTGGGGGTGGGCACTGAAGCTTTCTTT	CASSLGVGTEAFF
TRBV6-2/TRBV6-3	NA	TRBJ1-5	medium-sized	TGTGCCAGCAGTTTAGCGGGGATTAGCAATCAGCCCCAGCATTTT	CASSLAGISNQPQHF
TRBV2	TRBD1	TRBJ2-3	many	TGTGCCGTGCGGACAGGGACAAGCACAGATACGCAGTATTTT	CAVRTGTSTDTQYF
TRBV5-1	NA	TRBJ2-1	many	TGCGCCAGCAGCTCCCCGACAGACTCCTACAATGAGCAGTTCTTC	CASSSPTDSYNEQFF
TRBV12-3/TRBV12-4	TRBD2	TRBJ2-1	NA	TGTGCCAGCAGTATCCGGACTAGCGGGGATTACAATGAGCAGTTCTTC	CASSIRTSGDYNEQFF
TRBV7-9	NA	TRBJ2-5	many	TGTGCCAGCAGCACCCCCCCTACAGTCTACGAGACCCAGTACTTC	CASSTPPTVYETQYF
TRBV5-1	TRBD2	TRBJ2-1	many	TGCGCCAGCAGCATTGCAAGGGGACTAGCGGGGGGCAACAATGAGCAGTTCTTC	CASSIARGLAGGNNEQFF
TRBV3-1	TRBD1	TRBJ1-2	few	TGTGCCAGCACCCAGGGGGCCGGATATGGCTACACCTTC	CASTQGAGYGYTF
TRBV10-3	TRBD1	TRBJ1-2	few	TGTGCCATCAGTGAGTCAGACAGGGCTAACTATGGCTACACCTTC	CAISESDRANYGYTF
TRBV6-2/TRBV6-3	NA	TRBJ1-5	few	TGTGCCAGCAGTTACTCGCTCTCGGGCCCCCAGCCCCAGCATTTT	CASSYSLSGPQPQHF
TRBV5-6	TRBD2	TRBJ2-3	few	TGTGCCAGCAACTCACGGGGGGGCCTCGCAGATACGCAGTATTTT	CASNSRGGLADTQYF
TRBV29-1	TRBD1	TRBJ1-1	many	TGCAGCGGAAAGACAGGGGACACTGAAGCTTTCTTT	CSGKTGDTEAFF
TRBV20-1	TRBD2	TRBJ2-3	many	TGCAGTGCTACGGGACTAGCGGGGGGGCCGGGGGATACGCAGTATTTT	CSATGLAGGPGDTQYF
TRBV9	TRBD1	TRBJ1-2	NA	TGTGCCAGCAGCGGAACCCGGGACCAGGGGGCCGTTACTTCCTATGGCTACACCTTC	CASSGTRDQGAVTSYGYTF
TRBV5-4	NA	TRBJ2-1	many	TGTGCCAGCAGCTTTAAGGGACCACCAGGGGAGCAGTTCTTC	CASSFKGPPGEQFF
TRBV6-1	NA	TRBJ1-1	few	TGTGCCAGCAGTTCGAAGCCTAGTACTGAAGCTTTCTTT	CASSSKPSTEAFF
TRBV4-1	NA	TRBJ1-6	many	TGCGCCAGCAGCCAATTCCCAGGTGCCAATTCACCCCTCCACTTT	CASSQFPGANSPLHF
TRBV20-1	NA	TRBJ1-3	many	TGCAGTGCTAGAGATCGGTTGGCGCCTGGAAACACCATATATTTT	CSARDRLAPGNTIYF
TRBV6-2/TRBV6-3	NA	TRBJ2-1	many	TGTGCCAGCAGTTACTACGGGTTGGGCCACAATGAGCAGTTCTTC	CASSYYGLGHNEQFF
TRBV9	NA	TRBJ1-6	NA	TGTGCCAGCAGCGTAGGTTCCCAGCTTTCACCCCTCCACTTT	CASSVGSQLSPLHF
TRBV11-2	NA	TRBJ2-5	many	TGTGCCAGCAGCCGAGGACCGTTAGAGACCCAGTACTTC	CASSRGPLETQYF
TRBV11-1	NA	TRBJ2-5	many	TGTGCCAGCAGCTTAGAGGTTTTGGTGGGAGGGACCCAGTACTTC	CASSLEVLVGGTQYF
TRBV7-8	NA	TRBJ2-7	few	TGTGCCAGCTCACTTAGGGTGTACGAGCAGTACTTC	CASSLRVYEQYF
TRBV5-4	TRBD1	TRBJ1-2	NA	TGTGCCAGCAGGAGGACAGGACAAAACTATGGCGACACCTTC	CASRRTGQNYGDTF
TRBV7-9	TRBD2	TRBJ2-1	many	TGTGCCAGCAGCACCCGACTAGCGGGGGGCCGTTACAATGAGCAGTTCTTC	CASSTRLAGGRYNEQFF
TRBV6-2/TRBV6-3	NA	TRBJ1-1	many	TGTGCCAGCAGTTACCCTCCCCGGCGGGACCCAGCTTTCTTT	CASSYPPRRDPAFF
TRBV5-5	TRBD1	TRBJ1-5	NA	TGTGCCAGCAGCACCGGGTGGCAGGGGGTTCAGCCCCAGCATTTT	CASSTGWQGVQPQHF
TRBV24-1	NA	TRBJ1-2	NA	TGTGCCACCAGTGACCCCCACCACGGGGGCTACACCTTC	CATSDPHHGGYTF
TRBV5-1	NA	TRBJ2-7	many	TGCGCCAGCAGCGCCGACAGTTACGAGCAGTACTTC	CASSADSYEQYF
TRBV3-1	NA	TRBJ1-2	many	TGTGCCAGCAGCCCTCCACGGCGGGGGAGCGCTAACTATGGCTACACCTTC	CASSPPRRGSANYGYTF
TRBV3-1	TRBD2	TRBJ2-7	medium-sized	TGTGCCAGCAGCCAAGAATCGACTAGCGGGTCCTACGAGCAGTACTTC	CASSQESTSGSYEQYF
TRBV12-3/TRBV12-4	NA	TRBJ2-1	NA	TGTGCCAGCAGCCAGCGGCAGGGTGTCAATGAGCAGTTCTTC	CASSQRQGVNEQFF
TRBV18	NA	TRBJ1-2	NA	TGTGCCAGCTCACCACTAAACGTCAAGGATGGCTACACCTTC	CASSPLNVKDGYTF